These T cell receptor beta chains were read from a single sample in a study of OX40 agonist ivuxolimab in advanced cancers. Profiling relied on immunoSEQ multiplex PCR, and the TCRdb table lists in-frame clones only, not all of them. The data show around 83,000 clones, approximately 88% seen once. The sequenced sample was CD4+ or CD8+ T cells sorted from blood, obtained in a trial of the OX40 agonist ivuxolimab. The receptor set was obtained from an adult with an advanced solid tumor such as melanoma, head and neck, liver or kidney cancer. The CDR3 runs from the conserved cysteine through the conserved F or W. The D gene is left open where the match is weak. Rows may omit the clone size; those that give it use once, few, many or a size class.

V	J	D	size	DNA	CDR3
TRBV6-1	TRBJ2-4	.	.	TGTGCCAGCATCGGCATAGCGATGAACATTCAGTACTTC	CASIGIAMNIQYF
TRBV6-5	TRBJ1-1	.	.	TGTGCCAGCAGGGCTGGGGGGGGCACTGAAGCTTTCTTT	CASRAGGGTEAFF
TRBV2	TRBJ2-7	.	once	TGTGCCAGCAGTGAGCCGGGATGGTACGAGCAGTACTTC	CASSEPGWYEQYF
TRBV4-1	TRBJ1-4	.	once	TGCGCCAGCAGCCAAGGGGGGCAGGCAACTAATGAAAAACTGTTTTTT	CASSQGGQATNEKLFF
TRBV2	TRBJ2-2	TRBD1	.	TGTGCCAGCAGTGACGACAGGGGTCGAGCCGGGGAGCTGTTTTTT	CASSDDRGRAGELFF
TRBV10-1	TRBJ2-5	TRBD1	.	TGCGCCAGCAGTGAGCTGACAGGGTTCGGGGAGACCCAGTACTTC	CASSELTGFGETQYF
TRBV12-5	TRBJ2-6	.	.	TGTGCTAGTGTTTCCCAGGGCTCTGGGGCCAACGTCCTGACTTTC	CASVSQGSGANVLTF
TRBV5-8	TRBJ2-2	.	.	TGTGCCAGCAGCCCCAAAGGGCTTGTGGAGCTGTTTTTT	CASSPKGLVELFF
TRBV6-1	TRBJ2-3	TRBD2	.	TGTGCCAGCAGTGGGACTAGCGGGGCGGGGGCTACGCAGTATTTT	CASSGTSGAGATQYF
TRBV12-5	TRBJ1-3	TRBD1	.	TGTGCTAGTGGGACAGGGCTCTCTGGAAACACCATATATTTT	CASGTGLSGNTIYF
TRBV11-3	TRBJ1-1	.	.	TGTGCCAGCAGCGTACAGGGAGCAGGCACTGAAGCTTTCTTT	CASSVQGAGTEAFF
TRBV13	TRBJ2-7	.	.	TGTGCCAGCAGCTTAACTCGTAACGAGCAGTACTTC	CASSLTRNEQYF
TRBV7-8	TRBJ2-2	TRBD2	.	TGTGCCAGCAGCTTAGGAGGGACTAGCGGGACGAACACCGGGGAGCTGTTTTTT	CASSLGGTSGTNTGELFF
TRBV6-6	TRBJ1-2	.	.	TGTGCCAGCAGTTACTCGACGCCCAACTATGGCTACACCTTC	CASSYSTPNYGYTF
TRBV5-6	TRBJ2-1	.	.	TGTGCCAGCAGCAATGCCTTCATAGGTGACGACAATGAGCAGTTCTTC	CASSNAFIGDDNEQFF
TRBV5-1	TRBJ1-1	.	.	TGCGCCAGCAGCTTGGAGGCTGGGCGCACTGAAGCTTTCTTT	CASSLEAGRTEAFF
TRBV5-1	TRBJ1-6	.	.	TGCGCCAGCAGCTTGGGCAATCTGGGAAGAAGCTCCTATAATTCACCCCTCCACTTT	CASSLGNLGRSSYNSPLHF
TRBV29-1	TRBJ2-1	.	.	TGCAGCCCCACCTGGGGGAATGAGCAGTTCTTC	CSPTWGNEQFF
TRBV5-4	TRBJ1-1	.	.	TGTGCCAGCAGCTCGATAAGGGGGTTGGGCACTGAAGCTTTCTTT	CASSSIRGLGTEAFF
TRBV10-3	TRBJ1-2	.	.	TGTGCCATCAGTGACCCACCCACTAACTATGGCTACACCTTC	CAISDPPTNYGYTF
TRBV9	TRBJ2-3	TRBD2	.	TGTGCCAGCAGCCTGGGCGGGGGTTACACAGATACGCAGTATTTT	CASSLGGGYTDTQYF
TRBV6-5	TRBJ2-1	.	.	TGTGCCAGCATTGGGTCTAGCAACAATGAGCAGTTCTTC	CASIGSSNNEQFF
TRBV7-6	TRBJ1-1	.	.	TGTGCCAGCAGCCCCTATAAAAGTCTGAACACTGAAGCTTTCTTT	CASSPYKSLNTEAFF
TRBV10-2	TRBJ1-1	.	once	TGCGCCAGCAGTGAGTCGAACGACCCGTATGAAGCTTTCTTT	CASSESNDPYEAFF
TRBV27	TRBJ1-2	TRBD1	once	TGTGCCAGCAGTTTCGGACAGGGTCAGAATGGCTACACCTTC	CASSFGQGQNGYTF
TRBV2	TRBJ1-4	.	few	TGTGCCAGCAGTACCGTAACTAATGAAAAACTGTTTTTT	CASSTVTNEKLFF
TRBV25-1	TRBJ1-1	.	.	TGTGCCAGCAGTGACGGGATCACTGAAGCTTTCTTT	CASSDGITEAFF
TRBV4-1	TRBJ1-2	TRBD1	.	TGCGCCAGCAGCCGACCGGGACAGGCATATGGCTACACCTTC	CASSRPGQAYGYTF
TRBV4-3	TRBJ2-7	.	.	TGCGCCAGCAGCCAAGCTGCGCAGGGAAACTACGAGCAGTACTTC	CASSQAAQGNYEQYF
TRBV19	TRBJ2-5	.	.	TGTGCCAGTAGTATAGGTCAATGGGAGACCCAGTACTTC	CASSIGQWETQYF
TRBV19	TRBJ2-3	.	.	TGTGCCACCTCCCGGGGTCTGAGCACAGATACGCAGTATTTT	CATSRGLSTDTQYF
TRBV15	TRBJ1-1	TRBD1	.	TGTGCCACCAGCAGAGATCCCCGGACAGGGCTGAACACTGAAGCTTTCTTT	CATSRDPRTGLNTEAFF
TRBV5-1	TRBJ2-2	TRBD1	.	TGCGCCAGCAGCTTGGCAGGGGGCCGGAACACCGGGGAGCTGTTTTTT	CASSLAGGRNTGELFF
TRBV18	TRBJ2-1	TRBD1	few	TGTGCCAGCTCACCCGGACAGGGGAATGAGCAGTTCTTC	CASSPGQGNEQFF
TRBV5-4	TRBJ2-5	TRBD2	.	TGTGCCAGCAGCTTAGCGGGGAGACAAAGGGGAGAGACCCAGTACTTC	CASSLAGRQRGETQYF
TRBV9	TRBJ1-1	.	few	TGTGCCAGCACTGGACCAAAGAGTTGGGGCACTGAAGCTTTCTTT	CASTGPKSWGTEAFF
TRBV6-1	TRBJ1-5	.	few	TGTGCCAGCAGCCCAATGGACAGCCTTCGGGGAGCCCAGCATTTT	CASSPMDSLRGAQHF
TRBV5-1	TRBJ1-5	.	.	TGCGCCAGCAGCCCGGCGGGTCAGCCCCAGCATTTT	CASSPAGQPQHF
TRBV29-1	TRBJ1-2	TRBD1	.	TGCAGCGTTGCGGGGATTACAGGGGTACATGGCTACACCTTC	CSVAGITGVHGYTF
TRBV7-3	TRBJ2-4	.	.	TGTGCCAGCAGCTTAGATCCCCGGGCAGGGGAACTAGCCAAAAACATTCAGTACTTC	CASSLDPRAGELAKNIQYF
TRBV6-6	TRBJ2-1	.	.	TGTGCCAGCAGTCGGGGGACCTCCCCCAATGAGCAGTTCTTC	CASSRGTSPNEQFF
TRBV6-1	TRBJ1-2	.	once	TGTGCCAGCAGTCCCTTCGTAGGACCGAATGGCTACACCTTC	CASSPFVGPNGYTF